This TCR beta chain derives from a study of blood T cells in healthy people across ages. Peripheral blood, around 9.4 milliliters per donor, was collected. A few counts support this clonotype. Antigen specificity is unknown. A second PCR of 7 to 11 cycles used a sample-barcoded 5' primer and a J-beta primer mix. TCRdb recomputed calls from the 5' RACE reads with MiXCR, one row per CDR3 protein. Found here are under 1,100,000 distinct CDR3 sequences, approximately 26% of them singletons; the top ten hold around 0.75%. The CDR3 has 13 residues. Germline lookup yields CDR1 LGHDT and CDR2 YNNKEL (reference sequence). Broader study findings: Higher diversity and more naive CD4+ cells were features of long-lived donors, compared to aged donors.

The sample also formed part of further work on T cells of mothers and their children.

Sequenced sample: blood. The genes are TRBV3-1 and TRBJ2-5; 7 nucleotides align to TRBD1. The J call may not be correct, given that the DNA end is closer to TRBJ2-1. The sequence was obtained from a girl aged 2-15 years in good health. DNA of the CDR3: TGTGCCAGCAGCCGAACAGGGGTTAATGAGCAGTTCTTC. This encodes CASSRTGVNEQFF.